One and the same sample provided the 5 T cell receptor beta chains below, sequenced in a study of T cells in Graves' hyperthyroidism and ophthalmopathy. RNA transcripts were the template for amplifying TCR beta CDR3 regions. TCR CDR3 underwent first-round RT-PCR with the HTBI primer set. From the multiplex PCR reads, TCRdb called clonotypes with MiXCR, one entry per CDR3 protein. The profile covers hundreds of thousands of distinct CDR3 sequences, with approximately 14% appearing a single time and less than 15% taken by the ten largest. The sample comprised blood. The receptors stem from a man aged 18 to 29 with Graves' ophthalmopathy.

This clonotype appeared many times. V gene TRBV12-3 or TRBV12-4 combines with J gene TRBJ1-3; unclear D gene. Deletions cut 0 bases from V and 0 bases from J, with 6 bases between. The CDR3 has 15 residues. CDR3 sequence reads: CASSLAWFSGNTIYF. CDR3 bases: TGTGCCAGCAGTTTAGCCTGGTTCTCTGGAAACACCATATATTTT.

At least ten counts were recorded for this clonotype. The V and J genes are TRBV10-1 and TRBJ2-3, with TRBD2 matching 8 bases. The J segment lost 1 base and the V segment lost 6 bases, leaving 3 bases of the junction unmatched. The germline V gene encodes CDR1 WNHNN and CDR2 SYGVQD (reference sequence). The CDR3 totals 14 residues. The CDR3 DNA sequence: TGCGCCAGCAGCACAGCGGGGGGCACAGATACGCAGTATTTT. This gives the protein CASSTAGGTDTQYF.

This clonotype was picked up a small number of times. The rearrangement links TRBV4-1 to TRBJ1-4, with 8 positions matching TRBD1. J lost 7 bases, V lost 0 bases, and 10 bases had no gene match. This CDR3 region has 17 residues. Germline assignment: CDR1 MGHRA and CDR2 YSYEKL. CDR3 sequence reads: CASSQESLRGPGEKLFF. In DNA form, the CDR3 reads TGCGCCAGCAGCCAAGAGAGCCTCAGGGGGCCTGGTGAAAAACTGTTTTTT.

This clonotype has ten or more counts. This sequence joins TRBV7-2 and TRBJ2-2; D may be TRBD1 (6 bases). Germline loops: CDR1 SGHTA, CDR2 FQGNSA. The CDR3 runs to 13 residues. V was pared by 6 bases and J by 6 bases, with 11 bases between. This chain's CDR3 is CASRLTGPGELFF. CDR3 sequence (DNA): TGTGCCAGCAGGTTAACAGGGCCCGGGGAGCTGTTTTTT. The whole variable domain, filled in from reference TRBV7-2 and TRBJ2-2, reads GAGVSQSPSNKVTEKGKDVELRCDPISGHTALYWYRQSLGQGLEFLIYFQGNSAPDKSGLPSDRFSAERTGGSVSTLTIQRTQQEDSAVYLCASRLTGPGELFFGEGSRLTVL.

This clonotype was seen repeatedly, ten times or more. The genes are TRBV30 and TRBJ1-1; no clear D gene. Germline-derived CDR1 and CDR2 are GTSNPN and SVGIG (reference sequence). V was shortened by 8 bases and J by 4 bases, with 11 bases between the two germline ends. This CDR3 is 11 amino acids long. Here the CDR3 DNA reads TGTGCCAGACGCCTGGGCACTGAAGCTTTCTTT. Translating it yields CARRLGTEAFF. Supplemented by reference TRBV30 and TRBJ1-1, the full variable domain reads SQTIHQWPATLVQPVGSPLSLECTVEGTSNPNLYWYRQAAGRGLQLLFYSVGIGQISSEVPQNLSASRPQDRQFILSSKKLLLSDSGFYLCARRLGTEAFFGQGTRLTVV.